This T cell receptor (beta chain) stems from a study of T cell changes during pregnancy in multiple sclerosis (dated by TCRdb to the late 2010s). The study in broad terms: Changes in the T cell repertoire over the course of pregnancy were examined in this study in women with multiple sclerosis.

The CDR3 holds 17 amino acids from the cysteine to the phenylalanine. Only the CDR3 DNA stays, 51 bases, in frame from base 1. Via the germline V gene, CDR1 is KGHSH and CDR2 LQKENI. Trimming removed 3 bases from V and 0 bases from J, leaving 17 bases between the germline ends. In regard to this clone: Its antigen has not been determined. Base qualities are not provided; no much larger clone lies one nucleotide away.

The library was produced with the immunoSEQ multiplex PCR assay. What TCRdb holds here is the immuneACCESS table cut down to in-frame rearrangements. Part of the clones is not present; checked against another copy, under half of the missing clones reflect an unresolved V gene, and the others are unexplained. For this sample the table gives 95,000 to 100,000 clones, of which about 92% were detected only once. Together, the top ten hold approximately 2.2% of the sample. The receptor chain draws on TRBV18 and TRBJ1-1; a tentative D call is TRBD1 (5 bases match). The material was peripheral blood, obtained after pregnancy. The TCR originated in a female donor in good health, enrolled as a control in a pregnancy study. The DNA sequence is TGTGCCAGCTCACCGCTCGGTGGGAGGGGTGTGAACACTGAAGCTTTCTTT. The encoded protein is CASSPLGGRGVNTEAFF.